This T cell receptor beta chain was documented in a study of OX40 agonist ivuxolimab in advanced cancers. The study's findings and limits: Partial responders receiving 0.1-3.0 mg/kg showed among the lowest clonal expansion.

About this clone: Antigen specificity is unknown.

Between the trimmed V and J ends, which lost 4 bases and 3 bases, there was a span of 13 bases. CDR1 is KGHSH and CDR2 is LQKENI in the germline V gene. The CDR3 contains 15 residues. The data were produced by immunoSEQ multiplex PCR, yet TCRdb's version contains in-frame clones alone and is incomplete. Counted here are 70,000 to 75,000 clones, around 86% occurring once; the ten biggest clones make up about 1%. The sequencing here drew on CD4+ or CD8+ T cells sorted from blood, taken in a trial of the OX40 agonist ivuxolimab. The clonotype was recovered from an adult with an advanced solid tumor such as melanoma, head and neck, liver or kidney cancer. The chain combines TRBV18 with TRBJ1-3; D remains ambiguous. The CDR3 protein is CASSREHSFGNTIYF. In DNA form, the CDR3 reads TGTGCCAGCTCACGAGAACACTCTTTTGGAAACACCATATATTTT.